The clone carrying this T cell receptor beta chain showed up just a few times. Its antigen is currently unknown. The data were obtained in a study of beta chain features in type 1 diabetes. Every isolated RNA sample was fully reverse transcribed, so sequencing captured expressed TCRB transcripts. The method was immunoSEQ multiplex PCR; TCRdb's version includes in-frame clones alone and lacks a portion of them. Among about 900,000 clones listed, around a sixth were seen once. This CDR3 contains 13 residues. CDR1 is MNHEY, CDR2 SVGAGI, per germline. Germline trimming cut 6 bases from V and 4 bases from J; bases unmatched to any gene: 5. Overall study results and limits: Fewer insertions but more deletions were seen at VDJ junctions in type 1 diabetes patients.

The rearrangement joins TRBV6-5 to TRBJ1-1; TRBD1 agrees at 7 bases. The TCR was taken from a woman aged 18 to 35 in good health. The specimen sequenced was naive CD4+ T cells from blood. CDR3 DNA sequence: TGTGCCAGCAGATCGCAGGGGGGCACTGAAGCTTTCTTT. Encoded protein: CASRSQGGTEAFF.